This is a list of T cell receptor beta chains from one sample in a study of identical twins. TCRdb ran MiXCR on the 5' RACE reads and lists one entry per CDR3 protein. The sample holds 700,000 or so distinct CDR3 sequences; less than 25% are singletons and the top ten take roughly 4%. The sample was also linked to a second study, of T cells expressing NK-cell markers.

The sample taken for sequencing was PBMCs. The source is a woman aged 18-30 years in good health. CDR3s include the opening cysteine and the closing phenylalanine or tryptophan. The order of the fields is D gene, clone size, V gene, J gene, CDR3 DNA, CDR3 protein. The D gene is left open where the match is weak. Expanded clones are given a class, and other clones once, few, many or no size at all.

d_call: NA; clone_size: few; v_call: TRBV7-6; j_call: TRBJ2-6; cdr3_nt: TGTGCCAGCAGCTTAGAAGTAAGCAGGCTTGGGGCCAACGTCCTGACTTTC; cdr3_aa: CASSLEVSRLGANVLTF
d_call: TRBD2; clone_size: NA; v_call: TRBV20-1; j_call: TRBJ2-2; cdr3_nt: TGCAGTGCTAGACGCGGGAGTTCCACCGGGGAGCTGTTTTTT; cdr3_aa: CSARRGSSTGELFF
d_call: NA; clone_size: NA; v_call: TRBV6-5; j_call: TRBJ1-2; cdr3_nt: TGTGCCAGCAGTCCTCGACGGCAGGGGAAAGGCAGAGGCTACACCTTC; cdr3_aa: CASSPRRQGKGRGYTF
d_call: NA; clone_size: NA; v_call: TRBV6-6; j_call: TRBJ2-5; cdr3_nt: TGTGCCAGCACAGCGAACCAAGAGACCCAGTACTTC; cdr3_aa: CASTANQETQYF
d_call: TRBD2; clone_size: NA; v_call: TRBV10-3; j_call: TRBJ2-1; cdr3_nt: TGTGCCATCAGTGAAACTAGCGGCACCTACAATGAGCGGTTCTTC; cdr3_aa: CAISETSGTYNERFF
d_call: NA; clone_size: NA; v_call: TRBV4-1; j_call: TRBJ1-2; cdr3_nt: TGCGCCAGCAGCCAAGTTTCAGTCCTCTATGGCTACACCTTC; cdr3_aa: CASSQVSVLYGYTF
d_call: NA; clone_size: many; v_call: TRBV12-3/TRBV12-4; j_call: TRBJ2-7; cdr3_nt: TGTGCCAGCAGTTTATATGAGACGTCGGTCGACGAGCAGTACTTC; cdr3_aa: CASSLYETSVDEQYF
d_call: TRBD2; clone_size: NA; v_call: TRBV18; j_call: TRBJ2-3; cdr3_nt: TGTGCCAGCTCACCAGCGGGGGGACGCACAGATACGCAGTATTTT; cdr3_aa: CASSPAGGRTDTQYF
d_call: NA; clone_size: NA; v_call: TRBV3-1; j_call: TRBJ2-1; cdr3_nt: TGTGCCAGCACCGCCAGAGGTTCCTCGCATGAGCAGTTCTTC; cdr3_aa: CASTARGSSHEQFF
d_call: NA; clone_size: NA; v_call: TRBV29-1; j_call: TRBJ2-2; cdr3_nt: TGCAGCGTTGCTGGGCGATTCGGGGAGCTGTTTTTT; cdr3_aa: CSVAGRFGELFF
d_call: TRBD1; clone_size: NA; v_call: TRBV12-3/TRBV12-4; j_call: TRBJ1-2; cdr3_nt: TGTGCCAGTGTGCGGGACAGGGGCTATGGCTACACCTTC; cdr3_aa: CASVRDRGYGYTF
d_call: NA; clone_size: NA; v_call: TRBV5-1; j_call: TRBJ2-7; cdr3_nt: TGCGCCAGCAGCATCGGACGACTCTCCTACGAGCAGTACTTC; cdr3_aa: CASSIGRLSYEQYF
d_call: NA; clone_size: many; v_call: TRBV20-1; j_call: TRBJ2-7; cdr3_nt: TGCAGTGCTACACAAGGACTTTTAGGGGGGGAGCAGTACTTC; cdr3_aa: CSATQGLLGGEQYF
d_call: TRBD1; clone_size: NA; v_call: TRBV20-1; j_call: TRBJ1-4; cdr3_nt: TGCAGTGCTAGAGATATTCAGGGGGCGTACGAAAAACTGTTTTTT; cdr3_aa: CSARDIQGAYEKLFF
d_call: NA; clone_size: few; v_call: TRBV6-1; j_call: TRBJ2-4; cdr3_nt: TGTGCCAGCAGTGAGATCCGAGCGGCGGACATTCAGTACTTC; cdr3_aa: CASSEIRAADIQYF
d_call: TRBD1; clone_size: few; v_call: TRBV12-3/TRBV12-4; j_call: TRBJ1-3; cdr3_nt: TGTGCCAGCAGTGTGACAGGGGGCGGAAACACCATATATTTT; cdr3_aa: CASSVTGGGNTIYF
d_call: NA; clone_size: few; v_call: TRBV15; j_call: TRBJ2-1; cdr3_nt: TGTGCCACCAGCAGAGACCCCTCCTCCTACAATGAGCAGTTCTTC; cdr3_aa: CATSRDPSSYNEQFF
d_call: NA; clone_size: NA; v_call: TRBV12-3/TRBV12-4; j_call: TRBJ2-1; cdr3_nt: TGTGCCAGCAGTTTTAGCAGGAGGTCCTACAATGAGCAGTTCTTC; cdr3_aa: CASSFSRRSYNEQFF
d_call: TRBD2; clone_size: few; v_call: TRBV5-1; j_call: TRBJ2-3; cdr3_nt: TGCGCCAGCAGAGGGGCAGGAAGCGGGGGGGATACGCAGTATTTT; cdr3_aa: CASRGAGSGGDTQYF
d_call: NA; clone_size: NA; v_call: TRBV4-3; j_call: TRBJ2-3; cdr3_nt: TGCGCCAGCAGCCAGGACAAGTACACAGATACGCAGTATTTT; cdr3_aa: CASSQDKYTDTQYF
d_call: TRBD1; clone_size: NA; v_call: TRBV11-2; j_call: TRBJ2-4; cdr3_nt: TGTGCCAGCAGCTTAACCGACAGGGTAGACATTCAGTACTTC; cdr3_aa: CASSLTDRVDIQYF
d_call: NA; clone_size: NA; v_call: TRBV20-1; j_call: TRBJ2-7; cdr3_nt: TGCAGTGCTAGCTCCGTAGACCGTCCCTACGAGCAGTACTTC; cdr3_aa: CSASSVDRPYEQYF
d_call: NA; clone_size: NA; v_call: TRBV15; j_call: TRBJ2-7; cdr3_nt: TGTGCCACCAGCAGAGATCGGGTGGACATAAGCTACGAGCAGTACTTC; cdr3_aa: CATSRDRVDISYEQYF
d_call: NA; clone_size: NA; v_call: TRBV3-1; j_call: TRBJ2-7; cdr3_nt: TGTGCCAGCGCAGGGGAATGGGGCTACGAGCAGTACTTC; cdr3_aa: CASAGEWGYEQYF
d_call: TRBD1; clone_size: NA; v_call: TRBV27; j_call: TRBJ1-5; cdr3_nt: TGTGCCAGCAGTTTATTACAGGGGTGGCAGCCCCAGCATTTT; cdr3_aa: CASSLLQGWQPQHF
d_call: NA; clone_size: few; v_call: TRBV6-5; j_call: TRBJ2-2; cdr3_nt: TGTGCCAGCCTAAAAAACACCGGGGAGCTGTTTTTT; cdr3_aa: CASLKNTGELFF
d_call: NA; clone_size: NA; v_call: TRBV6-2/TRBV6-3; j_call: TRBJ1-3; cdr3_nt: TGTGCCAGCAGTTACTCAATCGGCGCGGGTTCTGGAAACACCATATATTTT; cdr3_aa: CASSYSIGAGSGNTIYF
d_call: TRBD2; clone_size: NA; v_call: TRBV5-6; j_call: TRBJ2-5; cdr3_nt: TGTGCCAGCAGCCCCGCCCCCGGACTAGCGGAGACCCAGTACTTC; cdr3_aa: CASSPAPGLAETQYF
d_call: NA; clone_size: few; v_call: TRBV20-1; j_call: TRBJ2-3; cdr3_nt: TGCAGTGCTCCCGGGACCACAGATACGCAGTATTTT; cdr3_aa: CSAPGTTDTQYF
d_call: TRBD1; clone_size: NA; v_call: TRBV12-3/TRBV12-4; j_call: TRBJ2-5; cdr3_nt: TGTGCCAGCAGTTCCTGGACAGGGGGGCTTCTGGAGACCCAGTACTTC; cdr3_aa: CASSSWTGGLLETQYF
d_call: TRBD2; clone_size: NA; v_call: TRBV20-1; j_call: TRBJ2-5; cdr3_nt: TGCAGTGCTGGGACGGCGGGGGGGCGAGGGGAGACCCAGTACTTC; cdr3_aa: CSAGTAGGRGETQYF
d_call: TRBD2; clone_size: NA; v_call: TRBV7-3; j_call: TRBJ2-1; cdr3_nt: TGTGCCAGCAGCTTAACCGGGGGGGCCCGGAGTACTGAGCAGTTCTTC; cdr3_aa: CASSLTGGARSTEQFF
d_call: NA; clone_size: few; v_call: TRBV7-2; j_call: TRBJ2-7; cdr3_nt: TGTGCCAGCACCTTTACCTCTACCGGGAGCTACGAGCAGTACTTC; cdr3_aa: CASTFTSTGSYEQYF
d_call: NA; clone_size: NA; v_call: TRBV5-1; j_call: TRBJ1-1; cdr3_nt: TGCGCCAGCAACGTGGGGGATGAAGCTTTCTTT; cdr3_aa: CASNVGDEAFF
d_call: TRBD2; clone_size: NA; v_call: TRBV28; j_call: TRBJ2-1; cdr3_nt: TGTGCCAGCAGTTTGCTGAGCGGGAAGGTCTATGAGCAGTTCTTC; cdr3_aa: CASSLLSGKVYEQFF
d_call: TRBD2; clone_size: NA; v_call: TRBV3-1; j_call: TRBJ2-7; cdr3_nt: TGTGCCAGCAGCCCGACTAGCGGGCATTCTTACGAGCAGTACTTC; cdr3_aa: CASSPTSGHSYEQYF
d_call: NA; clone_size: NA; v_call: TRBV20-1; j_call: TRBJ1-1; cdr3_nt: TGCAGTGCCGACGGTGATGACACTGAAGCTTTCTTT; cdr3_aa: CSADGDDTEAFF
d_call: TRBD1; clone_size: many; v_call: TRBV7-9; j_call: TRBJ2-7; cdr3_nt: TGTGCCAGCAGTCTCACAGGGGTCGAGCAGTACTTC; cdr3_aa: CASSLTGVEQYF
d_call: TRBD2; clone_size: NA; v_call: TRBV20-1; j_call: TRBJ2-1; cdr3_nt: TGCAGTGTTCTGCCTCCTAGCGGACCCTACAATGAGCAGTTCTTC; cdr3_aa: CSVLPPSGPYNEQFF